This T cell receptor beta chain is from a study of CD8 T cells in Susac syndrome. The study, taken as a whole, reports: Only a relatively small number of individuals were included in the TCR sequencing and HLA analysis.

Points on this clonotype: The target antigen is unknown.

This CDR3 contains 13 residues. Per the germline V gene, CDR1 is SGHDT and CDR2 is YYEEEE. The V end lost 0 bases, the J end lost 7 bases, and 9 bases lay between the germline ends. In blood CD8+ and CD4+ T cells, TCR beta underwent sequencing. It was negative isolation that provided the CD8+ and CD4+ T cells, whereas TEMRA cells were enriched by FACS. Random hexamers served to reverse transcribe roughly 0.45 to 1 ug RNA. TCR beta CDR3 was amplified by immunoSEQ covering 54 Vbeta and 13 Jbeta. TCRdb independently ran MiXCR on the immunoSEQ multiplex PCR reads; one entry per CDR3 protein. The repertoire holds more than 150,000 distinct CDR3 sequences, with less than 97% as singletons.

Sample: CD8+ T cells from PBMCs. The chain has TRBV5-6 and TRBJ2-3, with D tentatively TRBD1 (6 bases). The TCR comes from a human donor with multiple sclerosis. CDR3 bases: TGTGCCAGCAGCTTGGGGGGGCCGAATACGCAGTATTTT. The encoded protein is CASSLGGPNTQYF.